The TCR beta chain under discussion was sequenced for a study of pediatric ulcerative colitis. Study conclusions and caveats: Rectal pinch biopsies may include blood-derived T cells. Ulcerative colitis patients shared more blood-rectal clones than controls.

This CDR3 has 15 amino acids. Germline V CDR1 and CDR2: SGDLS, YYNGEE. V lost 3 bases and J 8 bases, leaving 17 bases between the germline ends. During colonoscopy, one to two rectal pinch biopsies were collected. Samples were sequenced at Survey level, maximum 500,000 reads. Profiling relied on immunoSEQ multiplex PCR, and the TCRdb table lists in-frame clones only, not all of them. The top ten clones hold about 0.71% of a sample with about 36,000 clones, 55% to 85% of them seen once. In its sample, this clone was seen once. Antigen unknown. The clonotype comes from a boy aged 5-17 years with moderate ulcerative colitis. The chain employs TRBV9 and TRBJ1-4; possible D gene TRBD1, 6 bases. The sequenced sample consisted of gut tissue. DNA of the CDR3: TGTGCCAGCAGCGCGGGGACAAGCCATGGGGAAAAACTGTTTTTT. This translates into CASSAGTSHGEKLFF.